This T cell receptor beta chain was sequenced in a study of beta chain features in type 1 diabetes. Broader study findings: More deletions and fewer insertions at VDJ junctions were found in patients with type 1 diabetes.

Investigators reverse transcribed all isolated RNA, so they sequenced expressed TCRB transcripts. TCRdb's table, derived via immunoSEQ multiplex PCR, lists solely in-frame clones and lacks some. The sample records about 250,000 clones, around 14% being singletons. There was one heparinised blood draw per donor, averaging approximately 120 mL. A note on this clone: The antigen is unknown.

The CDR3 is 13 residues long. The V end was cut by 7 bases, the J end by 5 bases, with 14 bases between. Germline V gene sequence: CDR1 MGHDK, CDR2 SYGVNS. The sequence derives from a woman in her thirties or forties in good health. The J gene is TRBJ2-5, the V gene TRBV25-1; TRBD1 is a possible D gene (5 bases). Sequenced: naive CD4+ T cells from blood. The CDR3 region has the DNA TGTGCCAGCACCAGGGCAGGGCGGGAGACCCAGTACTTC. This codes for CASTRAGRETQYF.